Sequencing of this T cell receptor (beta chain) was carried out in a study of T-cell reconstitution after alpha-beta-depleted transplantation in children. Findings and limits, study-wide: TCRbeta diversity was high at day 60 in some patients (a result of surviving recipient T cells and thymic progenitors). Several hundred graft clones that had expanded were reportedly the source of alpha-beta T cells about two months after transplant. T cells produced anew were the main source of T-cell counts and diversity one year after transplant.

The ends were cut back, 4 bases at V and 0 bases at J, with 13 bases in the middle. The CDR3 is 15 amino acids. From germline, CDR1 is SGHDN and CDR2 FVKESK. This clonotype has a count of ten or more. Its matching antigen is unknown. The authors prepared the TCRbeta library with unique molecular identifiers. TCRdb passed the PCR reads through MiXCR, listing each CDR3 protein once. The table records some 200,000 distinct CDR3 sequences, about 11% of them present only once. Sequencing used PBMCs, obtained before TCRalphabeta/CD19-depleted stem cell transplant. The source of this sequence is a child younger than two with acute myeloid leukemia, due to receive a stem cell transplant. The chain uses TRBV14 and TRBJ2-7, with a possible D match to TRBD1 (6 bases). CDR3 amino acids: CASSLQTGHSYEQYF. CDR3 nucleotide sequence: TGTGCCAGCAGCCTCCAGACAGGACACTCCTACGAGCAGTACTTC.